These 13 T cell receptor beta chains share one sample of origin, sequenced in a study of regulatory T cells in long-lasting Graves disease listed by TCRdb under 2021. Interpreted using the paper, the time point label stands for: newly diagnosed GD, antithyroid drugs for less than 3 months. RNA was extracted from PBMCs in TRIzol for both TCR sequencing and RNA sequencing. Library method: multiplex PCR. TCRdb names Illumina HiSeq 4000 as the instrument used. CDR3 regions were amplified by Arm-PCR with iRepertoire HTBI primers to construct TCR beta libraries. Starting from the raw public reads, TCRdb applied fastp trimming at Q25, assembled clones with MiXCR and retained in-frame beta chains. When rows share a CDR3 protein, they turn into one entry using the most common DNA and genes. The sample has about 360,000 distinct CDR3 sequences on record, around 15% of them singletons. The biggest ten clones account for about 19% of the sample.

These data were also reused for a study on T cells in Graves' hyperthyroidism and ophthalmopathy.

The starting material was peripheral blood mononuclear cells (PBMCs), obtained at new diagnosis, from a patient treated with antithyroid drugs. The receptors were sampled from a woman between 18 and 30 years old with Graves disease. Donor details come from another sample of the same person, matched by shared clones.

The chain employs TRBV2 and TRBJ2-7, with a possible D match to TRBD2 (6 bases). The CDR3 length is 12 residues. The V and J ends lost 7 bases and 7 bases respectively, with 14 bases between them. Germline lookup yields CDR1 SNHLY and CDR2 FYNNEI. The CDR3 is CASIQEAGEQYF. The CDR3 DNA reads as TGTGCCAGCATCCAGGAGGCGGGGGAGCAGTACTTC.

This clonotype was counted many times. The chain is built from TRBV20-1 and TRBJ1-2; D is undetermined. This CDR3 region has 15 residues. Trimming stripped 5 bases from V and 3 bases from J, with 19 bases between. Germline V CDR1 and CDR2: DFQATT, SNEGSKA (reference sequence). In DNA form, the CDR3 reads TGCAGTGCTCCCCCGGGCGGGAGGGTACACTATGGCTACACCTTC. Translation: CSAPPGGRVHYGYTF.

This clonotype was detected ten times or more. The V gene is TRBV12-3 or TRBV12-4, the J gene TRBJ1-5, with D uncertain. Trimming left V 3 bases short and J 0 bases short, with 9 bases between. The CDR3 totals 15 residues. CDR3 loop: CASSFLEYSNQPQHF. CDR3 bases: TGTGCCAGCAGTTTCTTGGAGTATAGCAATCAGCCCCAGCATTTT.

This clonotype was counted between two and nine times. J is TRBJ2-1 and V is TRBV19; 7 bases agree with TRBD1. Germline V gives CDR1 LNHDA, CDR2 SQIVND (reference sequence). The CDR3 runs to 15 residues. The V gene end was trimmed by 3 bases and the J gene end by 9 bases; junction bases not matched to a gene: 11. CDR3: CASSIATGSPREQFF. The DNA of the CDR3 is TGTGCCAGTAGTATCGCGACAGGGAGCCCACGTGAGCAGTTCTTC.

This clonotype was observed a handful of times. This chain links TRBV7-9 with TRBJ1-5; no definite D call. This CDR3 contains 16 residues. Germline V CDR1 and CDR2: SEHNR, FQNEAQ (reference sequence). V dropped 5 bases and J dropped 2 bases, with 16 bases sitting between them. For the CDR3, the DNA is TGTGCCAGCAGCGGGCCGGGCATTACGCGCAATCAGCCCCAGCATTTT. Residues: CASSGPGITRNQPQHF.

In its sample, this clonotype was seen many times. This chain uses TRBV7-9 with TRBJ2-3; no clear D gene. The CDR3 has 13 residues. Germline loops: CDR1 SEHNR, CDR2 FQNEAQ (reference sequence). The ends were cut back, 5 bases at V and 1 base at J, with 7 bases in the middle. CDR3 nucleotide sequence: TGTGCCAGCAGCGCCGGTGGCACAGATACGCAGTATTTT. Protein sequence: CASSAGGTDTQYF.

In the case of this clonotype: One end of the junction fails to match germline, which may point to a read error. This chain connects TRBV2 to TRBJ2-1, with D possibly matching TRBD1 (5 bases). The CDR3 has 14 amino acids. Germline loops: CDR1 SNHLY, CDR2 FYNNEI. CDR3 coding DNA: TGTGCCAGCAGTGGGGCAGGGTCGTACAGTGAGCAGTTCTTC. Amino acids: CASSGAGSYSEQFF.

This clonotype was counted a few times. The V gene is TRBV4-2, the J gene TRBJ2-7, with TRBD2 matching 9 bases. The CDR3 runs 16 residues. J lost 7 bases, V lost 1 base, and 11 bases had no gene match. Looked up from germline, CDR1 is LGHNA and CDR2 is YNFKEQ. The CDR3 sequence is CASSQGLAGSQGEQYF. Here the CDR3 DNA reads TGTGCCAGCAGCCAAGGGCTAGCGGGATCCCAGGGGGAGCAGTACTTC.

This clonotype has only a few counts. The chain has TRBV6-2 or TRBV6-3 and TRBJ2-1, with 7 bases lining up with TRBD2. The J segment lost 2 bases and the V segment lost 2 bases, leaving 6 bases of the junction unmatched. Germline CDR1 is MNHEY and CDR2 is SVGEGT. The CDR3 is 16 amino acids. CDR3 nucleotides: TGTGCCAGCAGTTACGAGCGGGGAATGGCCTACAATGAGCAGTTCTTC. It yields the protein CASSYERGMAYNEQFF.

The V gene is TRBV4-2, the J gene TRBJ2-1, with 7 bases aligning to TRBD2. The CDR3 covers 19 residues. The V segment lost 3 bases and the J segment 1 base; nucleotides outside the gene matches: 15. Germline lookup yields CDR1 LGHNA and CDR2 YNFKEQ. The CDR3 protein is CASSQMGSAGVLSYNEQFF. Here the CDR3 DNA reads TGTGCCAGCAGCCAGATGGGATCCGCGGGGGTCTTGTCCTACAATGAGCAGTTCTTC.

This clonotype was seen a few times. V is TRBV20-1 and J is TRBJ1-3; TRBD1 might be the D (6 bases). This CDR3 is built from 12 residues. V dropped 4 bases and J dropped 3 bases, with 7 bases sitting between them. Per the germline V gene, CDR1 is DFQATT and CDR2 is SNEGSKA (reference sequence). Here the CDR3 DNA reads TGCAGTGCTATCAGGGGTGGAAACACCATATATTTT. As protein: CSAIRGGNTIYF.

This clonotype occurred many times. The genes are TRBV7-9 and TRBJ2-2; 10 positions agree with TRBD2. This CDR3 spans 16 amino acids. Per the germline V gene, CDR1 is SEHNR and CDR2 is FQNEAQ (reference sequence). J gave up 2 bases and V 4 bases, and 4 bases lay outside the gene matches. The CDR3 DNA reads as TGTGCCAGCAGCTCATGGACTAGCGGTAACACCGGGGAGCTGTTTTTT. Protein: CASSSWTSGNTGELFF.

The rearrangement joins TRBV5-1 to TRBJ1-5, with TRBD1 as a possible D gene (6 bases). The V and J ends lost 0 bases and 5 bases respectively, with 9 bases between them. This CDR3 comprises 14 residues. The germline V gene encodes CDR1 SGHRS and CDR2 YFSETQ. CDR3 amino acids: CASSLGDIHQPQHF. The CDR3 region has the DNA TGCGCCAGCAGCTTGGGGGACATACATCAGCCCCAGCATTTT.